The T cell receptor (beta chain) described here comes from a study of blood T cell repertoires in COVID-19. Study background: Samples taken during acute and convalescent COVID-19 were collected in the United States, Italy and Spain.

Germline lookup yields CDR1 LNHDA and CDR2 SQIVND (reference sequence). The CDR3 has 13 residues. V was pared by 5 bases and J by 5 bases, with 3 bases of the junction left unmatched. Profiled with immunoSEQ multiplex PCR; TCRdb holds only in-frame clones, not every one. The sample contains around 270,000 clones, around 86% of which appear only once. Specimen: peripheral blood. The sequence was collected from a man in his forties who had recovered from COVID-19. The rearrangement joins TRBV19 to TRBJ1-2; 9 positions agree with TRBD1. This chain's CDR3 is CASSSTGGYGYTF. CDR3 DNA sequence: TGTGCCAGTAGTTCGACAGGGGGTTATGGCTACACCTTC. Combining the CDR3 with reference TRBV19 and TRBJ1-2 gives the whole variable domain DGGITQSPKYLFRKEGQNVTLSCEQNLNHDAMYWYRQDPGQGLRLIYYSQIVNDFQKGDIAEGYSVSREKKESFPLTVTSAQKNPTAFYLCASSSTGGYGYTFGSGTRLTVV.